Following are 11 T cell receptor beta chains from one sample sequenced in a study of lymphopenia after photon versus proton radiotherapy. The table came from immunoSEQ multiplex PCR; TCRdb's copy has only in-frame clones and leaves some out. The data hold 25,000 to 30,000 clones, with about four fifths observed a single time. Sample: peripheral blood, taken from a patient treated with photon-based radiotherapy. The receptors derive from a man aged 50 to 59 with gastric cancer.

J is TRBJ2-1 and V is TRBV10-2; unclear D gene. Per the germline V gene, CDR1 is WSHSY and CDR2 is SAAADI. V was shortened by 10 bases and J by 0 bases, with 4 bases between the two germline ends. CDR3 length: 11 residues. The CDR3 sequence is CATGSYNEQFF. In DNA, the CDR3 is TGCGCCACCGGCTCCTACAATGAGCAGTTCTTC.

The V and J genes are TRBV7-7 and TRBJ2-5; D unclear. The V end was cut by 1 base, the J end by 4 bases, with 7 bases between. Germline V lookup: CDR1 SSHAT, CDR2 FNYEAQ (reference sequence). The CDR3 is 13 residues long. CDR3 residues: CASSLVGSETQYF. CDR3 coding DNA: TGTGCCAGCAGCTTAGTGGGGTCAGAGACCCAGTACTTC.

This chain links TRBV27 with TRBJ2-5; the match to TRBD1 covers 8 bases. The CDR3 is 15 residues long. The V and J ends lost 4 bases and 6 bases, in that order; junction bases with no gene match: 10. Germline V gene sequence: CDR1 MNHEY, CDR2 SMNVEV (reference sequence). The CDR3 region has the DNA TGTGCCAGCAGTTCCTCATGGACAGGGAGAAAGACCCAGTACTTC. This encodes CASSSSWTGRKTQYF.

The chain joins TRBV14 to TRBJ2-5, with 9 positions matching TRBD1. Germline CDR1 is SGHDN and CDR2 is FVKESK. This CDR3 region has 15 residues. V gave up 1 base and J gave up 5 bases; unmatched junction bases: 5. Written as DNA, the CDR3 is TGTGCCAGCAGCCAAGGGGACAGGGTATGGGAGACCCAGTACTTC. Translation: CASSQGDRVWETQYF. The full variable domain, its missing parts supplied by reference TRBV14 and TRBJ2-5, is EAGVTQFPSHSVIEKGQTVTLRCDPISGHDNLYWYRRVMGKEIKFLLHFVKESKQDESGMPNNRFLAERTGGTYSTLKVQPAELEDSGVYFCASSQGDRVWETQYFGPGTRLLVL.

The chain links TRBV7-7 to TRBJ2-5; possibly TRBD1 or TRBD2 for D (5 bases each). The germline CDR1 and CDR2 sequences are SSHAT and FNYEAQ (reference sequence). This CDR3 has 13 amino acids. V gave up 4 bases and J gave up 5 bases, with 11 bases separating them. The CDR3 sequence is CASSSDRGETQYF. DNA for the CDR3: TGTGCCAGCAGCTCCGACAGAGGGGAGACCCAGTACTTC.

Written as DNA, the CDR3 is TGTGCCAGCAGCCCGCAAGAGACCCAGTACTTC. This gives the protein CASSPQETQYF. V gene TRBV7-6 combines with J gene TRBJ2-5; D call uncertain. The CDR3 covers 11 residues. The V and J ends lost 5 bases and 2 bases respectively, with 3 bases between them. The germline gives CDR1 SGHVS, CDR2 FNYEAQ. Drawing the rest from reference TRBV7-6 and TRBJ2-5, the complete variable domain is GAGVSQSPRYKVTKRGQDVALRCDPISGHVSLYWYRQALGQGPEFLTYFNYEAQQDKSGLPNDRFSAERPEGSISTLTIQRTEQRDSAMYRCASSPQETQYFGPGTRLLVL.

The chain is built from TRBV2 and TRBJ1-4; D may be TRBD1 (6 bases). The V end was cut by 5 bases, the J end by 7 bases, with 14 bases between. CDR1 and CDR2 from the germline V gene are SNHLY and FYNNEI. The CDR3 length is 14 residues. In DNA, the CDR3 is TGTGCCAGCAGTTCCGGGACATTCAGTGAAAAACTGTTTTTT. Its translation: CASSSGTFSEKLFF. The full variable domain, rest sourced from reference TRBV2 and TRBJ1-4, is EPEVTQTPSHQVTQMGQEVILRCVPISNHLYFYWYRQILGQKVEFLVSFYNNEISEKSEIFDDQFSVERPDGSNFTLKIRSTKLEDSAMYFCASSSGTFSEKLFFGSGTQLSVL.

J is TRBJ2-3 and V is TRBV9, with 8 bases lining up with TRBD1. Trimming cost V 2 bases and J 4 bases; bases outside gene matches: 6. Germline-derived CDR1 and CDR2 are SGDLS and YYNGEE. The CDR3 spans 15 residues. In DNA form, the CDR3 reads TGTGCCAGCAGCGTGCAGGGGGCGAACTCAGATACGCAGTATTTT. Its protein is CASSVQGANSDTQYF.

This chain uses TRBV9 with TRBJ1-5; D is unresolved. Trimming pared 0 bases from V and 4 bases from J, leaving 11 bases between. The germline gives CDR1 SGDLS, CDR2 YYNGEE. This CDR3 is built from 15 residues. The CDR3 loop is CASSVDVGGNQPQHF. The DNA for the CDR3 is TGTGCCAGCAGCGTAGATGTGGGAGGAAATCAGCCCCAGCATTTT.

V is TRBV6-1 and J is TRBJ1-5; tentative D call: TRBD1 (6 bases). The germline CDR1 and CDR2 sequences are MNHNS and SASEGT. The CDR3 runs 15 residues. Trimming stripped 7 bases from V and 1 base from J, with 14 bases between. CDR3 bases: TGTGCCAGCAATGCAGGGGTCAGAAGCAATCAGCCCCAGCATTTT. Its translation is CASNAGVRSNQPQHF.

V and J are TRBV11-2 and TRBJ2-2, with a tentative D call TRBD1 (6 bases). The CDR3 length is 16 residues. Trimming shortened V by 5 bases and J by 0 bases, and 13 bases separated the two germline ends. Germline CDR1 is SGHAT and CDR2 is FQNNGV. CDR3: CASSRGQFANTGELFF. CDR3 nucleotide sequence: TGTGCCAGCAGCAGAGGACAGTTCGCGAACACCGGGGAGCTGTTTTTT.